This T cell receptor beta chain was sequenced in a study of T-cell reconstitution after alpha-beta-depleted transplantation in children. The table lists this clonotype with many counts. There are 14 residues in the CDR3. Germline CDR1 is DFQATT and CDR2 is SNEGSKA (reference sequence). Library preparation (for TCRbeta) was performed with unique molecular identifiers. TCRdb re-called the PCR reads with MiXCR, one entry per CDR3 protein. The repertoire holds some 450,000 distinct CDR3 sequences, with 43% as singletons. The material sequenced was PBMCs, taken before TCRalphabeta/CD19-depleted stem cell transplant. This chain joins TRBV20-1 and TRBJ2-7; D might be TRBD2 (6 bases). This clonotype originated in a girl aged 2 to 9 with aplastic anemia, due to receive a stem cell transplant. CDR3 in amino acids: CSIFPGLPEYEQYF. The DNA of the CDR3 is TGCAGCATATTCCCGGGACTCCCGGAGTACGAGCAGTACTTC.